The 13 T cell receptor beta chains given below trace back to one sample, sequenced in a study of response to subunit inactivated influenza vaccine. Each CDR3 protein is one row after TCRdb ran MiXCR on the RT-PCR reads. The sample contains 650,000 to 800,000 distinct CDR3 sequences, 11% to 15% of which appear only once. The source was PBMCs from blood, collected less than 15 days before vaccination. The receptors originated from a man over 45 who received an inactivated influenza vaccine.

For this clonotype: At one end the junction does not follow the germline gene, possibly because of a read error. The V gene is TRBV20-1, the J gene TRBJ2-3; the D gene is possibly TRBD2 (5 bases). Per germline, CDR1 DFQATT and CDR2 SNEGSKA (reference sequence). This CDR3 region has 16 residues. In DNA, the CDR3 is TGCTGTGCTAGAGGAGGCCCCACCGGGTCCACAGATACGCAGTATTTT. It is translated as CCARGGPTGSTDTQYF.

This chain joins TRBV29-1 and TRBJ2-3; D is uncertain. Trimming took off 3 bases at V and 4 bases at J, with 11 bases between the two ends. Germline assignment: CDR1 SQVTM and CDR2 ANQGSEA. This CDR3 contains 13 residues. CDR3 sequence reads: CSVEVNLPDTQYF. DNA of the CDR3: TGCAGCGTTGAGGTCAATCTCCCAGATACGCAGTATTTT.

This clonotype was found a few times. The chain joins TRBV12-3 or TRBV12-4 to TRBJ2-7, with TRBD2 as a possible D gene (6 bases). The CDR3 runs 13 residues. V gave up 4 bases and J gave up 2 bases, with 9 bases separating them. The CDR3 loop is CASSWTNTYEQYF. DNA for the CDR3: TGTGCCAGCAGTTGGACTAATACCTACGAGCAGTACTTC.

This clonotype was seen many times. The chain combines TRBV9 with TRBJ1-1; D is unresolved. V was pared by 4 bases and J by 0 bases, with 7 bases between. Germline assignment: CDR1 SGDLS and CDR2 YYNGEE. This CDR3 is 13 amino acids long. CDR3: CASSKGVNTEAFF. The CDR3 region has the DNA TGTGCCAGCAGCAAAGGAGTGAACACTGAAGCTTTCTTT.

CDR3 sequence reads: CASSCRGGVFLADETQYF. CDR3 DNA sequence: TGTGCCAGCAGTTGTCGAGGAGGGGTTTTTCTTGCGGACGAGACCCAGTACTTC. This rearrangement joins TRBV28 to TRBJ2-5, with D possibly matching TRBD2 (6 bases). Germline CDR1 MDHEN, CDR2 SYDVKM. With 4 bases removed from V and 5 bases from J, the gap between germline ends came to 26 bases. The CDR3 runs to 18 residues. The variable domain in full, with the rest retrieved from reference TRBV28 and TRBJ2-5, is DVKVTQSSRYLVKRTGEKVFLECVQDMDHENMFWYRQDPGLGLRLIYFSYDVKMKEKGDIPEGYSVSREKKERFSLILESASTNQTSMYLCASSCRGGVFLADETQYFGPGTRLLVL.

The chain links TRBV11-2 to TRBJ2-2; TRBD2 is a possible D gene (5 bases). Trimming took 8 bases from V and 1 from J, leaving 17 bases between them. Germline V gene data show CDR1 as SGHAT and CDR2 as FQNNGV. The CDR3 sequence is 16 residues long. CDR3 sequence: CASRTRENVNTGELFF. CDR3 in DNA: TGTGCCAGCCGGACTCGCGAAAACGTGAACACCGGGGAGCTGTTTTTT.

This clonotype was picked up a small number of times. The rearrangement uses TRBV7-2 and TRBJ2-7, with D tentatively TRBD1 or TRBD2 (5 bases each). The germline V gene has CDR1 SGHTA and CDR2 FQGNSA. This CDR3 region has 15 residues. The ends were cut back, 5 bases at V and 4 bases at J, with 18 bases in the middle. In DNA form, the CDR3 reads TGTGCCAGCAGCCTGATACGAGGGGCTATTTACGAGCAGTACTTC. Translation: CASSLIRGAIYEQYF. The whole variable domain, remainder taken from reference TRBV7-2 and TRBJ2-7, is GAGVSQSPSNKVTEKGKDVELRCDPISGHTALYWYRQSLGQGLEFLIYFQGNSAPDKSGLPSDRFSAERTGGSVSTLTIQRTQQEDSAVYLCASSLIRGAIYEQYFGPGTRLTVT.

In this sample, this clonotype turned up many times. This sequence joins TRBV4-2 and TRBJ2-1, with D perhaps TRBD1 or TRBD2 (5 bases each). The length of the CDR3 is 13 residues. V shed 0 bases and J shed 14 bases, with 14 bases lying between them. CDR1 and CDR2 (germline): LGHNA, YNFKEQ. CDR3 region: CASSQDRDPHKFF. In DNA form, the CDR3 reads TGTGCCAGCAGCCAAGATAGGGACCCGCATAAGTTCTTC.

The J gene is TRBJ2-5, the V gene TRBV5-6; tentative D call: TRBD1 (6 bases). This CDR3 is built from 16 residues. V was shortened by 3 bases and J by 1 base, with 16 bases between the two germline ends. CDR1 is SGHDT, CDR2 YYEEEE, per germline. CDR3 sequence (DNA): TGTGCCAGCAGCTGGTTTGGACAGCCCGTCCAAGAGACCCAGTACTTC. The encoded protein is CASSWFGQPVQETQYF.

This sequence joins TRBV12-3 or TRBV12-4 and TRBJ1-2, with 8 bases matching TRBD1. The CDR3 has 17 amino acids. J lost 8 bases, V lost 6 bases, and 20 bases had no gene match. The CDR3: CASRPKNSGTGRIGYTF. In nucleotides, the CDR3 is TGTGCCAGCAGACCTAAAAATTCAGGGACAGGTCGCATCGGCTACACCTTC.

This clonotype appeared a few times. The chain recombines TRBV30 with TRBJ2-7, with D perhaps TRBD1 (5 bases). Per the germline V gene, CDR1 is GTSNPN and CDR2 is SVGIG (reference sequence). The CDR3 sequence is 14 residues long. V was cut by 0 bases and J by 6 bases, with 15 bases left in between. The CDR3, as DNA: TGTGCCTGGAGTGTAGGACATCTGGGTAGCGAGCAGTACTTC. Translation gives CAWSVGHLGSEQYF.

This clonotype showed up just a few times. As DNA, the CDR3 is TGTGCCAGCAGCCCGGGACTAGCGGGAGGAGCCAAAAACATTCAGTACTTC. Residues: CASSPGLAGGAKNIQYF. The chain carries TRBV7-9 and TRBJ2-4; TRBD2 aligns across 15 bases. The CDR3 loop spans 17 amino acids. V shed 5 bases and J 0 bases; nucleotides not matched to a gene: 2. Germline V gives CDR1 SEHNR, CDR2 FQNEAQ (reference sequence).

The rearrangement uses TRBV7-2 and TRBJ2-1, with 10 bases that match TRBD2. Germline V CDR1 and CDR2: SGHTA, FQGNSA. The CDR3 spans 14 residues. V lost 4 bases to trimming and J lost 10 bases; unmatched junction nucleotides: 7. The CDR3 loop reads CASSSLAGEVEQFF. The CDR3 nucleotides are TGTGCCAGCAGCTCCCTAGCGGGAGAGGTGGAGCAGTTCTTC.